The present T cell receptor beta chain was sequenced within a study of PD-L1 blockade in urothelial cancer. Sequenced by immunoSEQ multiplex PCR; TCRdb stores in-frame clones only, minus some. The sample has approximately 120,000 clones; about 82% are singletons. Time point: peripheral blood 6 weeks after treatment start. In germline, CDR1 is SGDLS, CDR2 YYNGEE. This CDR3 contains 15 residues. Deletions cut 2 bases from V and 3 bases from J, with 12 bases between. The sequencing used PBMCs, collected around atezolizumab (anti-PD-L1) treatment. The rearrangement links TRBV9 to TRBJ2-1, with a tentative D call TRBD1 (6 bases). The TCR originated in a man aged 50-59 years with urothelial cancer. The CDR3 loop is CASSVTGRFYNEQFF. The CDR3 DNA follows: TGTGCCAGCAGCGTTACAGGGCGATTCTACAATGAGCAGTTCTTC.